The 30 T cell receptor beta chains in this list originate from one sample, sequenced in a study of blood T cell repertoires in COVID-19. Libraries were prepared by immunoSEQ multiplex PCR; TCRdb keeps only in-frame clonotypes and omits some of them. This repertoire shows 50,000 or so clones, around 86% found once; its top ten account for around 28%. Material for sequencing was peripheral blood. Receptors were obtained from a human donor in a cohort sampled during active COVID-19.

This chain joins TRBV5-1 and TRBJ2-2; D unclear. The germline V gene encodes CDR1 SGHRS and CDR2 YFSETQ. V dropped 0 bases and J dropped 3 bases, with 3 bases sitting between them. CDR3 size: 13 residues. CDR3 sequence (DNA): TGCGCCAGCAGCTTGGCTTACACCGGGGAGCTGTTTTTT. Translated: CASSLAYTGELFF. The whole variable domain, filled in from reference TRBV5-1 and TRBJ2-2, reads KAGVTQTPRYLIKTRGQQVTLSCSPISGHRSVSWYQQTPGQGLQFLFEYFSETQRNKGNFPGRFSGRQFSNSRSEMNVSTLELGDSALYLCASSLAYTGELFFGEGSRLTVL.

The chain has TRBV28 and TRBJ1-2; TRBD1 might be the D (5 bases). With 4 bases removed from V and 6 bases from J, the gap between germline ends came to 18 bases. The CDR3 is 15 residues long. Per germline, CDR1 MDHEN and CDR2 SYDVKM. CDR3 bases: TGTGCCAGCAGTTACAGGACCTACCAGACCGATGGCTACACCTTC. Translation: CASSYRTYQTDGYTF.

In this sample, this clone turned up once. The chain uses TRBV24-1 and TRBJ2-7, with no clear D. Germline CDR1 KGHDR, CDR2 SFDVKD. This CDR3 has 13 amino acids. Between the trimmed V and J ends, which lost 4 bases and 1 base, there was a span of 7 bases. This CDR3 is CATSDVGSYEQYF. For the CDR3, the DNA is TGTGCCACCAGTGACGTCGGGTCCTACGAGCAGTACTTC.

This chain links TRBV28 with TRBJ2-2; 10 bases line up with TRBD2. With 5 bases clipped from V and 1 base from J, the junction kept 4 bases outside the gene matches. In germline, CDR1 is MDHEN, CDR2 SYDVKM. The CDR3 contains 16 residues. This CDR3 is CASSIGTSENTGELFF. The CDR3 DNA reads TGTGCCAGCAGTATAGGGACTAGCGAGAACACCGGGGAGCTGTTTTTT.

The chain has TRBV29-1 and TRBJ1-4; D remains unclear. V lost 7 bases to trimming and J lost 7 bases, with 16 bases between them. Germline assignment: CDR1 SQVTM and CDR2 ANQGSEA. This CDR3 has 13 amino acids. The DNA of the CDR3 is TGCAGCGCTCACACGGGTGCGGGTGAAAAACTGTTTTTT. It encodes CSAHTGAGEKLFF.

CDR3 region: CASSYSREIEETQYF. The CDR3, as DNA: TGCGCCAGCAGCTACTCACGAGAGATCGAAGAGACCCAGTACTTC. The chain carries TRBV5-1 and TRBJ2-5, with D unclear. Germline V CDR1 and CDR2: SGHRS, YFSETQ. V was cut by 3 bases and J by 3 bases, with 15 bases left in between. CDR3 length equals 15 residues.

The DNA for the CDR3 is TGCGCCAGCAGCTTGGCAGGGGGCGAAAGCACCGGGGAGCTGTTTTTT. The encoded protein is CASSLAGGESTGELFF. This chain links TRBV5-1 with TRBJ2-2, with TRBD1 matching over 8 bases. The V gene end was trimmed by 0 bases and the J gene end by 4 bases; junction bases not matched to a gene: 5. The CDR3 loop spans 16 amino acids. CDR1 and CDR2 (germline): SGHRS, YFSETQ.

This clone was counted only a few times. V usage is TRBV6-5 and J usage is TRBJ2-7; TRBD2 matches 9 bases. Germline CDR1 MNHEY, CDR2 SVGAGI. V dropped 4 bases and J dropped 3; count of bases not matched to a gene: 4. This CDR3 is built from 14 residues. Written as DNA, the CDR3 is TGTGCCAGCAGTTGGCTAGCGGGAATCTACGAGCAGTACTTC. Translation: CASSWLAGIYEQYF.

The rearrangement uses TRBV11-1 and TRBJ2-5, with a tentative D call TRBD2 (5 bases). The CDR3 is 17 amino acids. Germline V gene sequence: CDR1 SGHAT, CDR2 FQDESV (reference sequence). V lost 0 bases and J lost 2, with 16 bases in between. In DNA form, the CDR3 reads TGTGCCAGCAGCTTAGCCCCGGGGTTTTTCACGCAAGAGACCCAGTACTTC. Translated, it gives CASSLAPGFFTQETQYF. The whole variable domain, remainder taken from reference TRBV11-1 and TRBJ2-5, is EAEVAQSPRYKITEKSQAVAFWCDPISGHATLYWYRQILGQGPELLVQFQDESVVDDSQLPKDRFSAERLKGVDSTLKIQPAELGDSAMYLCASSLAPGFFTQETQYFGPGTRLLVL.

V gene TRBV9 combines with J gene TRBJ2-7; 9 bases are shared with TRBD1. J gave up 6 bases and V 4 bases, and 17 bases lay outside the gene matches. Germline V lookup: CDR1 SGDLS, CDR2 YYNGEE. The CDR3 is made up of 17 amino acids. Here the CDR3 DNA reads TGTGCCAGCAGCCCGAATACGGGACAGGGTAGCCTAGGCGAGCAGTACTTC. Protein product: CASSPNTGQGSLGEQYF.

This chain connects TRBV5-6 to TRBJ2-3; no firm D call. CDR3 length equals 14 residues. V shed 4 bases and J shed 0 bases, with 9 bases lying between them. CDR1 is SGHDT, CDR2 YYEEEE, per germline. The CDR3 protein is CASSGPASTDTQYF. CDR3 nucleotide sequence: TGTGCCAGCAGCGGGCCCGCTAGCACAGATACGCAGTATTTT.

This chain joins TRBV2 and TRBJ2-1, with D perhaps matching TRBD2 (5 bases). The V gene lost 6 bases and the J gene lost 1 base, with 16 bases spanning the gap. Germline V gene lookup returns CDR1 SNHLY and CDR2 FYNNEI. This CDR3 spans 16 amino acids. Here the CDR3 reads CASRLRAPGSYNEQFF. The CDR3 nucleotides read TGTGCCAGCAGGTTGAGAGCCCCGGGGTCCTACAATGAGCAGTTCTTC.

The chain uses TRBV28 and TRBJ2-3, with 9 bases aligning to TRBD2. The CDR3 length is 14 residues. CDR1 and CDR2 from the germline V gene are MDHEN and SYDVKM. J was trimmed by 6 bases and V by 8 bases; bases with no gene match: 9. The CDR3 sequence: CASGAAGGADTQYF. The DNA for the CDR3 is TGTGCCAGCGGAGCAGCGGGAGGTGCTGATACGCAGTATTTT.

The chain joins TRBV6-6 to TRBJ1-3, with D hard to call. The germline V and J ends were trimmed by 6 bases and 4 bases, with 4 bases remaining between them. CDR1 and CDR2 from the germline V gene are MNHNY and SVGAGI (reference sequence). The CDR3 has 11 residues. DNA of the CDR3: TGTGCCAGCAGCGAGGGAAACACCATATATTTT. Translation: CASSEGNTIYF.

This chain links TRBV7-2 with TRBJ1-2; tentative D call: TRBD1 (5 bases). Germline V gene lookup returns CDR1 SGHTA and CDR2 FQGNSA. V dropped 4 bases and J dropped 2 bases, with 8 bases sitting between them. The CDR3 has 13 amino acids. The CDR3 sequence: CASSSQGNYGYTF. The CDR3 DNA reads as TGTGCCAGCAGCTCGCAGGGAAACTATGGCTACACCTTC.

V and J are TRBV4-1 and TRBJ2-5; D ambiguous. This CDR3 is built from 12 residues. CDR1 and CDR2 (germline): MGHRA, YSYEKL. Trimming stripped 3 bases from V and 9 bases from J, with 11 bases between. The CDR3 region has the DNA TGCGCCAGCAGCCACTTTAATTCGGCCCAGTACTTC. This sequence encodes CASSHFNSAQYF.

The chain links TRBV10-3 to TRBJ2-3, with a tentative D call TRBD1 (5 bases). V was trimmed by 10 bases and J by 5 bases, leaving 16 bases between them. This CDR3 contains 13 residues. Germline V gives CDR1 ENHRY, CDR2 SYGVKD. The CDR3 nucleotides read TGTGCCAGCCAGGGATGGGCCAGAGATACGCAGTATTTT. Translated: CASQGWARDTQYF.

The chain joins TRBV6-5 to TRBJ1-1; 8 nucleotides match TRBD1. The V segment lost 4 bases and the J segment 11 bases; nucleotides outside the gene matches: 12. Germline V gene data show CDR1 as MNHEY and CDR2 as SVGAGI. The CDR3 has 14 residues. CDR3 region: CASSSGQDRVKAFF. The CDR3 DNA follows: TGTGCCAGCAGTTCGGGACAGGACCGAGTGAAGGCTTTCTTT.

In its sample, this clone was seen a few times. The gene calls are TRBV2 and TRBJ2-7; D is unclear. This CDR3 is built from 12 residues. Looked up from germline, CDR1 is SNHLY and CDR2 is FYNNEI. Trimming pared 2 bases from V and 6 bases from J, leaving 8 bases between. Here the CDR3 DNA reads TGTGCCAGCAGTGAACACTCGGGCGAGCAGTACTTC. It encodes CASSEHSGEQYF.

This clone was observed a few times. The CDR3 DNA follows: TGTGCCAGCAGGGCGGACAGTCATAATTCACCCCTCCACTTT. This sequence encodes CASRADSHNSPLHF. The chain recombines TRBV2 with TRBJ1-6, with a possible D match to TRBD1 (6 bases). The CDR3 is 14 residues long. Germline assignment: CDR1 SNHLY and CDR2 FYNNEI. Trimming shortened V by 6 bases and J by 5 bases, and 11 bases separated the two germline ends.

This chain links TRBV19 with TRBJ2-7, with 11 bases fitting TRBD2. CDR3 length equals 15 residues. The V segment lost 5 bases and the J segment 2 bases; nucleotides outside the gene matches: 5. The germline V gene has CDR1 LNHDA and CDR2 SQIVND (reference sequence). CDR3: CASSPGLAGAYEQYF. In DNA form, the CDR3 reads TGTGCCAGTAGTCCAGGACTAGCGGGTGCCTACGAGCAGTACTTC.

The chain joins TRBV5-1 to TRBJ1-6; 8 positions match TRBD1. V trimming: 5 bases; J trimming: 7 bases; junction bases outside the gene matches: 11. The CDR3 loop spans 16 amino acids. The V gene's germline CDR1 is SGHRS and CDR2 YFSETQ. CDR3 sequence reads: CASSHGPDRGNSPLHF. As DNA, the CDR3 is TGCGCCAGCAGTCATGGACCCGACAGGGGAAATTCACCCCTCCACTTT.

For the CDR3, the DNA is TGCGCCAGCAGCTTGGGCCTATCCGATGGAGAGACCCAGTACTTC. Translated, it gives CASSLGLSDGETQYF. The rearrangement uses TRBV5-1 and TRBJ2-5; D unclear. The CDR3 sequence is 15 residues long. Trimming cost V 0 bases and J 4 bases, with 13 bases left between them. Germline lookup yields CDR1 SGHRS and CDR2 YFSETQ.

The V gene is TRBV6-1, the J gene TRBJ1-3; a possible D gene is TRBD1 (5 bases). Trimming took 2 bases from V and 2 from J, leaving 13 bases between them. CDR1 is MNHNS and CDR2 is SASEGT in the germline V gene. The CDR3 has 16 residues. This chain's CDR3 is CASSENSGRAGNTIYF. Written as DNA, the CDR3 is TGTGCCAGCAGTGAAAACTCGGGCAGGGCTGGAAACACCATATATTTT.

V is TRBV7-2 and J is TRBJ2-1; 10 nucleotides match TRBD2. After removal of 6 bases from V and 6 bases from J, the junction contained 5 bases not matched to a gene. This CDR3 is 14 amino acids long. The germline CDR1 and CDR2 sequences are SGHTA and FQGNSA. The CDR3 reads CASREGLAVNEQFF. Written as DNA, the CDR3 is TGTGCCAGCAGGGAAGGACTAGCGGTCAATGAGCAGTTCTTC.

The rearrangement links TRBV12-3 or TRBV12-4 to TRBJ1-1; 8 bases are shared with TRBD1. V shed 5 bases, J shed 11 bases, and the junction held 4 bases outside the gene matches. The CDR3 is 11 residues long. CDR3 bases: TGTGCCAGCAGTGCCGGGGACAGGGCTTTCTTT. Its translation is CASSAGDRAFF.

This clone was seen only once. V usage is TRBV5-1 and J usage is TRBJ2-7, with 9 positions matching TRBD1. Germline V gives CDR1 SGHRS, CDR2 YFSETQ. CDR3 size: 15 residues. Trimming took 4 bases from V and 2 from J; bases not matched to a gene: 7. The CDR3 reads CASSLTGGRTYEQYF. CDR3 nucleotides: TGCGCCAGCAGCCTGACAGGGGGGAGAACCTACGAGCAGTACTTC.

The genes are TRBV30 and TRBJ1-1; 9 bases match TRBD1. Germline values: CDR1 GTSNPN, CDR2 SVGIG (reference sequence). This CDR3 contains 13 residues. The trim removed 5 bases at V and 8 bases at J, leaving 9 bases unmatched. The CDR3 spells CAWGRRTGAEAFF. CDR3 DNA: TGTGCCTGGGGCCGTCGGACAGGGGCCGAAGCTTTCTTT.

This clone was counted only a few times. The gene calls are TRBV20-1 and TRBJ2-7, with 9 bases identical to TRBD2. Germline assignment: CDR1 DFQATT and CDR2 SNEGSKA (reference sequence). J gave up 2 bases and V 3 bases, and 14 bases lay outside the gene matches. CDR3 size: 17 residues. The CDR3 protein is CSASDQSGGPSTYEQYF. CDR3 in DNA: TGCAGTGCTAGTGATCAGAGCGGGGGGCCCTCAACCTACGAGCAGTACTTC.

The gene calls are TRBV7-2 and TRBJ1-1, with TRBD1 matching 8 bases. Germline lookup yields CDR1 SGHTA and CDR2 FQGNSA. This CDR3 spans 15 amino acids. J was trimmed by 1 base and V by 4 bases; bases with no gene match: 5. CDR3 sequence (DNA): TGTGCCAGCAGCTCAGGGGGCGCGGGGAACACTGAAGCTTTCTTT. As protein: CASSSGGAGNTEAFF.